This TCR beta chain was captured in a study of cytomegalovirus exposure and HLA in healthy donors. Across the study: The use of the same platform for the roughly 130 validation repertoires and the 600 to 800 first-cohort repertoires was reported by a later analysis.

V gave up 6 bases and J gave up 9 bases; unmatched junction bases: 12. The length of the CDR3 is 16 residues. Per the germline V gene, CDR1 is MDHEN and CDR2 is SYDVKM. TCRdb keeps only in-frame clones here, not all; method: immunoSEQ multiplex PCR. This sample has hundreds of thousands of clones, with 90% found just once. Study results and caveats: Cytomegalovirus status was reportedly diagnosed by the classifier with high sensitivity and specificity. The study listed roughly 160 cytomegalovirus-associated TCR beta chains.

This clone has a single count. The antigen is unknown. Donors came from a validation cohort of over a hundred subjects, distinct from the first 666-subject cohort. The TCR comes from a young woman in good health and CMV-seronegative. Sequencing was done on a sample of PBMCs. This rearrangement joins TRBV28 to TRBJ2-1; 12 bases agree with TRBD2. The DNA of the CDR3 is TGTGCCAGCAGGGGCACCGGGACTAGCGGGCATGGTGAGCAGTTCTTC. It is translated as CASRGTGTSGHGEQFF.